These T cell receptor beta chains were read from a single sample in a study of identifying expanded T cells in peripheral blood. Sequencing used immunoSEQ multiplex PCR; TCRdb keeps in-frame clones, though not all of them. The sample records over 75,000 clones, about 91% being singletons. Input material: blood. The receptors shown here come from a person aged 18-70 years in good health. CDR3s include the opening cysteine and the closing phenylalanine or tryptophan. The D gene is left open where the match is weak. For some rows the clone size is stated as once, few or many, or as a class when expanded; others skip it.

d_gene,v_gene,abundance,j_gene,CDR3aa,CDR3nt
TRBD1,TRBV2,-,TRBJ2-5,CASTGQVRVETQYF,TGTGCCAGCACCGGACAGGTTCGTGTAGAGACCCAGTACTTC
-,TRBV27,-,TRBJ1-4,CASSLWGRGEKLFF,TGTGCCAGCAGTTTATGGGGGCGAGGTGAAAAACTGTTTTTT
TRBD1,TRBV7-9,-,TRBJ1-2,CASSFGQALGYTF,TGTGCCAGCAGCTTTGGACAGGCACTTGGCTACACCTTC
TRBD2,TRBV10-1,few,TRBJ2-7,CASSGGSEVYEQYF,TGCGCCAGCAGCGGCGGGAGTGAAGTTTACGAGCAGTACTTC
TRBD1,TRBV18,once,TRBJ2-1,CASSLGDPGGYNEQFF,TGTGCCAGCTCACTAGGGGATCCAGGGGGCTACAATGAGCAGTTCTTC
TRBD1,TRBV7-9,medium-sized,TRBJ1-4,CASSLGQVGEKLFF,TGTGCCAGCAGCCTAGGACAGGTTGGGGAAAAACTGTTTTTT
-,TRBV15,medium-sized,TRBJ1-1,CATSRDRGSPTYAFF,TGTGCCACCAGCAGAGATCGGGGCTCACCGACTTACGCTTTCTTT
-,TRBV23-1,once,TRBJ2-7,CASSQRKRFSYEQYF,TGCGCCAGCAGTCAAAGAAAAAGGTTTTCCTACGAGCAGTACTTC
-,TRBV5-4,-,TRBJ2-3,CASSPGTFDTDTQYF,TGTGCCAGCAGCCCCGGGACTTTCGACACAGATACGCAGTATTTT
-,TRBV21-1,-,TRBJ2-7,CASSPPGGTYEQYF,TGTGCCAGCAGCCCTCCGGGGGGAACCTACGAGCAGTACTTC
-,TRBV6-6,many,TRBJ1-5,CASSPQENQPQHF,TGTGCCAGCAGCCCACAGGAGAATCAGCCCCAGCATTTT
TRBD1,TRBV9,-,TRBJ2-3,CASSDRGPSTDTQYF,TGTGCCAGCAGCGACAGGGGCCCTAGCACAGATACGCAGTATTTT
-,TRBV6-5,-,TRBJ1-2,CASSYSRQLSGYTF,TGTGCCAGCAGTTACTCGAGACAGTTAAGTGGCTACACCTTC
TRBD1,TRBV6-1,-,TRBJ1-1,CASSGTGGLTEAFF,TGTGCCAGCAGTGGGACAGGGGGCCTCACTGAAGCTTTCTTT
-,TRBV25-1,-,TRBJ1-5,CASSIRGNQPQHF,TGTGCCAGCAGTATTCGTGGCAATCAGCCCCAGCATTTT
-,TRBV6-1,-,TRBJ2-5,CASSGSSQETQYF,TGTGCCAGCAGCGGCAGTTCCCAAGAGACCCAGTACTTC
-,TRBV6-5,-,TRBJ2-4,CASKTKNIQYF,TGTGCCAGCAAAACCAAAAACATTCAGTACTTC
TRBD2,TRBV7-2,-,TRBJ2-7,CASSLNSGGAYEQYF,TGTGCCAGCAGCCTGAATAGCGGGGGGGCCTACGAGCAGTACTTC
-,TRBV11-2,-,TRBJ1-2,CASSSDNLYGYTF,TGTGCCAGCAGCTCGGACAACCTCTATGGCTACACCTTC
-,TRBV6-1,-,TRBJ2-7,CASSFQDEQYF,TGTGCCAGCAGTTTCCAAGACGAGCAGTACTTC
-,TRBV4-2,-,TRBJ2-1,CASSQDPTGDEQFF,TGTGCCAGCAGCCAAGATCCCACGGGAGATGAGCAGTTCTTC
TRBD1,TRBV6-1,-,TRBJ1-2,CASNPDRGKYGYTF,TGTGCCAGCAACCCGGACAGGGGAAAGTATGGCTACACCTTC
-,TRBV9,-,TRBJ2-7,CASSVGVDLYEQYF,TGTGCCAGCAGCGTAGGGGTCGACCTCTACGAGCAGTACTTC
-,TRBV4-2,once,TRBJ1-5,CASSFDGDSNQPQHF,TGTGCCAGCAGCTTCGACGGTGATAGCAATCAGCCCCAGCATTTT
-,TRBV11-2,-,TRBJ2-7,CASSMGWEAYEQYF,TGTGCCAGCAGCATGGGCTGGGAGGCCTACGAGCAGTACTTC
-,TRBV6-1,-,TRBJ2-5,CASSSRRETQYF,TGTGCCAGCAGTTCCCGGCGGGAGACCCAGTACTTC
-,TRBV7-2,-,TRBJ2-3,CASSLGGGRDTQYF,TGTGCCAGCAGCTTAGGCGGAGGGAGGGATACGCAGTATTTT
-,TRBV4-1,-,TRBJ2-5,CASSQGRPDTQYF,TGCGCCAGCAGCCAGGGAAGGCCGGACACCCAGTACTTC
TRBD2,TRBV19,-,TRBJ2-7,CASSIEPSGSYEQYF,TGTGCCAGTAGTATAGAGCCTAGCGGCTCCTACGAGCAGTACTTC
-,TRBV18,-,TRBJ1-1,CASSPTRPSGTEAFF,TGTGCCAGCTCACCCACACGCCCGAGCGGCACTGAAGCTTTCTTT
-,TRBV7-3,-,TRBJ2-5,CASSPGGQETQYF,TGTGCCAGCAGCCCGGGGGGACAGGAGACCCAGTACTTC
TRBD1,TRBV12-5,-,TRBJ2-1,CASGPDRDRQANEQFF,TGTGCTAGTGGCCCCGACCGGGACAGGCAGGCCAATGAGCAGTTCTTC
-,TRBV7-2,-,TRBJ2-3,CASSPDYTDTQYF,TGTGCCAGCAGTCCCGACTACACAGATACGCAGTATTTT
-,TRBV18,-,TRBJ1-1,CASSRGQQNTEAFF,TGTGCCAGCTCACGAGGACAGCAGAACACTGAAGCTTTCTTT
TRBD1,TRBV2,-,TRBJ1-1,CASSVGQTRAEAFF,TGTGCCAGCAGTGTGGGACAGACAAGAGCGGAAGCTTTCTTT
-,TRBV5-1,-,TRBJ2-6,CASSLSVGLSGANVLTF,TGCGCCAGCAGCCTGTCTGTCGGCCTCTCTGGGGCCAACGTCCTGACTTTC
-,TRBV7-3,-,TRBJ2-2,CASSPRGTGELFF,TGTGCCAGCAGCCCCCGGGGGACCGGGGAGCTGTTTTTT
TRBD1,TRBV6-1,-,TRBJ2-3,CASSSDRGDTQYF,TGTGCCAGCAGTTCGGACAGGGGTGATACGCAGTATTTT
TRBD1,TRBV19,many,TRBJ2-3,CASSTPGQGVDTQYF,TGTGCCAGTAGTACTCCGGGACAGGGGGTAGATACGCAGTATTTT
-,TRBV4-3,once,TRBJ2-5,CASSQFPNQVGETQYF,TGCGCCAGCAGCCAATTTCCCAATCAGGTTGGAGAGACCCAGTACTTC
-,TRBV5-5,once,TRBJ2-2,CASSSGSTGELFF,TGTGCCAGCAGCTCGGGAAGCACCGGGGAGCTGTTTTTT
-,TRBV5-6,-,TRBJ2-1,CASSLGIEGAGYNEQFF,TGTGCCAGCAGCTTGGGGATAGAAGGGGCAGGCTACAATGAGCAGTTCTTC
-,TRBV27,-,TRBJ2-1,CASSFLSSEILNEQFF,TGTGCCAGCAGTTTTCTGTCTAGCGAGATTCTCAATGAGCAGTTCTTC
-,TRBV11-2,-,TRBJ1-3,CASSLGGGSGNTIYF,TGTGCCAGCAGCTTAGGGGGGGGCTCTGGAAACACCATATATTTT
TRBD1,TRBV19,-,TRBJ1-1,CAAKQGDWRNTEAFF,TGTGCCGCGAAACAGGGGGATTGGAGGAACACTGAAGCTTTCTTT
TRBD1,TRBV6-5,-,TRBJ1-6,CATTPKAGGSPLHF,TGTGCCACCACCCCAAAGGCAGGGGGTTCACCCCTCCACTTT
TRBD2,TRBV6-1,-,TRBJ2-7,CASSEEAGEVYEQYF,TGTGCCAGCAGTGAAGAGGCGGGAGAAGTCTACGAGCAGTACTTC
-,TRBV18,once,TRBJ2-1,CASSPPTTGAHNEQFF,TGTGCCAGCTCACCACCAACAACGGGAGCCCACAATGAGCAGTTCTTC
TRBD2,TRBV10-3,-,TRBJ2-3,CAISATSGSTDTQYF,TGTGCCATCAGTGCGACTAGCGGAAGCACAGATACGCAGTATTTT
-,TRBV9,-,TRBJ1-6,CASSGISYNSPLHF,TGTGCCAGCAGCGGTATCTCCTATAATTCACCCCTCCACTTT
TRBD2,TRBV9,once,TRBJ2-1,CASSVGGGAHNEQFF,TGTGCCAGCAGCGTCGGCGGGGGGGCTCACAATGAGCAGTTCTTC
TRBD2,TRBV6-5,-,TRBJ2-7,CASSPFGGGAYEQYF,TGTGCCAGCAGTCCCTTTGGCGGGGGGGCGTACGAGCAGTACTTC
TRBD1,TRBV6-1,-,TRBJ1-2,CASSAQQGAYGYTF,TGTGCCAGCAGTGCACAACAGGGGGCCTATGGCTACACCTTC
-,TRBV7-9,-,TRBJ1-4,CASSKPKEKLFF,TGTGCCAGCAGCAAACCGAAGGAAAAACTGTTTTTT
-,TRBV5-1,-,TRBJ1-2,CASSLVAESNYGYTF,TGCGCCAGCAGCTTGGTGGCGGAATCTAACTATGGCTACACCTTC
TRBD2,TRBV23-1,few,TRBJ2-3,CASSRAGGGTDTQYF,TGCGCCAGCAGTCGCGCGGGGGGTGGCACAGATACGCAGTATTTT